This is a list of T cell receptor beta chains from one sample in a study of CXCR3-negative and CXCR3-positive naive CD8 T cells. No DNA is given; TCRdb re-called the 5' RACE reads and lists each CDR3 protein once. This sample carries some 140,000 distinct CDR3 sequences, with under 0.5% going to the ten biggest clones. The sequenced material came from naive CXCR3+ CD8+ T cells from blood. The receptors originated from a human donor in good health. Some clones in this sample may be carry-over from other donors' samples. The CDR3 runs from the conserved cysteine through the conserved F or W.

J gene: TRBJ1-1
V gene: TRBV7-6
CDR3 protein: CASSYHLNTEAFF

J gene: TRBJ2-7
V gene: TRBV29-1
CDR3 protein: CSVWGGISYEQYF

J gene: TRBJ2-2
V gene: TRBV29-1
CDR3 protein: CSVSSGRDFTGELFF

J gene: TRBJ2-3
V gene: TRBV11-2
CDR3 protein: CASSSHLASTDTQYF

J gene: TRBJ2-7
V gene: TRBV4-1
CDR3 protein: CASSQDPSYSYEQYF

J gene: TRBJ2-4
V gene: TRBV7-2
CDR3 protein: CASSPLYDGGAAKNIQYF

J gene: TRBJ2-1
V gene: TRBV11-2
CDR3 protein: CASSPTSGFYNEQFF

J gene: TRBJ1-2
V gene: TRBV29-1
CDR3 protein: CSVEDPRGQFYGYTF

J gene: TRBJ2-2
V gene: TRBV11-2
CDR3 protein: CASSLARTGELFF

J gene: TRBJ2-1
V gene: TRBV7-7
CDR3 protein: CASSFSTYNEQFF